This entry lists 25 T cell receptor beta chains sequenced from one sample in a study of blood T cell repertoires in COVID-19. TCRdb keeps only in-frame clones here, not all; method: immunoSEQ multiplex PCR. The sample holds about 200,000 clones, about 85% seen once. What was sequenced was peripheral blood. The receptors come from a woman in her thirties or forties with COVID-19, enrolled during active disease.

CDR3 coding DNA: TGTGCCAGCAGCCCAACTAGCGGGACAGCAGACTATGGCTACACCTTC. This gives the protein CASSPTSGTADYGYTF. The rearrangement joins TRBV3-1 (or the pseudogene TRBV3-2) to TRBJ1-2; the match to TRBD1 covers 7 bases. Germline-derived CDR1 and CDR2 are LGHDT and YNNKEL (reference sequence). V dropped 4 bases and J dropped 3; count of bases not matched to a gene: 11. The CDR3 length is 16 residues.

The chain links TRBV4-1 to TRBJ2-7; TRBD2 aligns across 10 bases. The CDR3 has 15 amino acids. Germline V gene lookup returns CDR1 MGHRA and CDR2 YSYEKL. V dropped 3 bases and J dropped 2; count of bases not matched to a gene: 4. CDR3 sequence reads: CASSQKREGTYEQYF. The CDR3 DNA is TGCGCCAGCAGCCAGAAGCGGGAGGGAACCTACGAGCAGTACTTC.

V is TRBV3-1 (or the pseudogene TRBV3-2) and J is TRBJ2-5; D is perhaps TRBD1 (6 bases). The CDR3 is 14 residues long. V gave up 2 bases and J gave up 4 bases, with 11 bases separating them. Germline assignment: CDR1 LGHDT and CDR2 YNNKEL (reference sequence). The CDR3 reads CASSQNRVRETQYF. The CDR3, as DNA: TGTGCCAGCAGCCAAAACAGGGTACGAGAGACCCAGTACTTC.

This clone occurred a few times. This sequence joins TRBV7-3 and TRBJ1-6; D perhaps matches TRBD1 (5 bases). The germline V gene has CDR1 SGHTA and CDR2 FQGTGA. CDR3 length: 14 residues. V lost 5 bases, J lost 6 bases, and 11 bases lay in between. The CDR3 DNA is TGTGCCAGCAGCGGGGGGACCGTTAATTCACCCCTCCACTTT. It is translated as CASSGGTVNSPLHF. Based on the CDR3 plus reference TRBV7-3 and TRBJ1-6, the full variable domain is GAGVSQTPSNKVTEKGKYVELRCDPISGHTALYWYRQSLGQGPEFLIYFQGTGAADDSGLPNDRFFAVRPEGSVSTLKIQRTERGDSAVYLCASSGGTVNSPLHFGNGTRLTVT.

In this sample, this clone turned up a few times. The rearrangement joins TRBV6-1 to TRBJ2-1, with 9 bases that match TRBD2. The CDR3 covers 17 residues. V lost 1 base to trimming and J lost 8 bases; unmatched junction nucleotides: 12. Germline values: CDR1 MNHNS, CDR2 SASEGT. For the CDR3, the DNA is TGTGCCAGCAGTGAAGGTTATAGCGGGAGTTATGTAGATGAGCAGTTCTTC. Protein: CASSEGYSGSYVDEQFF.

The V gene is TRBV19, the J gene TRBJ1-5; TRBD1 matches 8 bases. Trimming cost V 3 bases and J 4 bases; bases outside gene matches: 14. The CDR3 has 18 amino acids. The germline V gene encodes CDR1 LNHDA and CDR2 SQIVND (reference sequence). CDR3 in DNA: TGTGCCAGTAGTATCCCGGGGACAGGTAGTTTTGGTAATCAGCCCCAGCATTTT. This gives the protein CASSIPGTGSFGNQPQHF.

This chain joins TRBV12-5 and TRBJ1-2; D perhaps matches TRBD1 (5 bases). This CDR3 comprises 11 residues. Germline values: CDR1 LGHNT, CDR2 FRNRAP. Deletions cut 8 bases from V and 5 bases from J, with 9 bases between. CDR3 residues: CASSKGYGYTF. In nucleotides, the CDR3 is TGTGCTAGTTCCAAGGGGTATGGCTACACCTTC.

This clone was picked up a small number of times. The J gene is TRBJ1-1, the V gene TRBV7-2, with a tentative D call TRBD1 (6 bases). The CDR3 has 15 amino acids. V was shortened by 1 base and J by 0 bases, with 9 bases between the two germline ends. Looked up from germline, CDR1 is SGHTA and CDR2 is FQGNSA. The CDR3, as DNA: TGTGCCAGCAGCTTAGGGGACACGGTGAACACTGAAGCTTTCTTT. Translated, it gives CASSLGDTVNTEAFF.

The DNA for the CDR3 is TGTGCCAGCAGCCGGACTGGAGAGGGTTATGGCTACACCTTC. Its protein product is CASSRTGEGYGYTF. This chain uses TRBV6-5 with TRBJ1-2, with D hard to call. The germline V gene has CDR1 MNHEY and CDR2 SVGAGI. The CDR3 covers 14 residues. Trimming removed 6 bases at V and 5 bases at J, with 16 bases between.

This clone was detected once. This sequence is one base from a far larger clone and is likely a read error. Other DNA variants within this sample encode the same CDR3. The V and J genes are TRBV30 and TRBJ1-1, with D tentatively TRBD1 (6 bases). This CDR3 comprises 13 residues. Looked up from germline, CDR1 is GTSNPN and CDR2 is SVGIG (reference sequence). The V end lost 5 bases, the J end lost 6 bases, and 16 bases lay between the germline ends. For the CDR3, the DNA is TGTGCCTGGGGGGGGCAGGGCGGGGCTGAAGCTTTCTTT. Its protein product is CAWGGQGGAEAFF.

The chain is built from TRBV6-1 and TRBJ2-1; 11 nucleotides align to TRBD2. V lost 0 bases and J lost 9; bases outside the gene matches: 7. The length of the CDR3 is 16 residues. In germline, CDR1 is MNHNS, CDR2 SASEGT. CDR3 sequence (DNA): TGTGCCAGCAGTGAAGCTAGCGGGAGGGTGATTGGTGAGCAGTTCTTC. Amino acids: CASSEASGRVIGEQFF.

V usage is TRBV7-2 and J usage is TRBJ1-6; D remains ambiguous. The CDR3 totals 17 residues. Germline CDR1 SGHTA, CDR2 FQGNSA. V was trimmed by 5 bases and J by 0 bases, leaving 14 bases between them. Written as DNA, the CDR3 is TGTGCCAGCAGCGATCAAGCCGAAAGCTCCTATAATTCACCCCTCCACTTT. Translated: CASSDQAESSYNSPLHF.

The chain combines TRBV7-2 with TRBJ1-3; D uncertain. The V gene lost 0 bases and the J gene lost 4 bases, with 13 bases spanning the gap. Per the germline V gene, CDR1 is SGHTA and CDR2 is FQGNSA. The CDR3 has 16 residues. The CDR3 is CASSLAPGAVGNTIYF. In DNA, the CDR3 is TGTGCCAGCAGCTTAGCGCCAGGAGCGGTGGGAAACACCATATATTTT.

In regard to this clone: Additional DNA sequences in this sample encode the identical CDR3. The chain uses TRBV18 and TRBJ2-7, with 9 nucleotides matching TRBD1. The CDR3 totals 15 residues. J was trimmed by 1 base and V by 2 bases; bases with no gene match: 3. Germline values: CDR1 KGHSH, CDR2 LQKENI. DNA for the CDR3: TGTGCCAGCTCACCAATGACAGGGGGTTCCTACGAGCAGTACTTC. Translating gives CASSPMTGGSYEQYF.

This chain joins TRBV4-1 and TRBJ2-6; 12 nucleotides align to TRBD2. The V and J ends lost 0 bases and 1 base, in that order; junction bases with no gene match: 4. The CDR3 has 19 residues. Germline V gene lookup returns CDR1 MGHRA and CDR2 YSYEKL. CDR3 sequence (DNA): TGCGCCAGCAGCCAAGATCGGGGACTAGCGGGTTCTGGGGCCAACGTCCTGACTTTC. Translated: CASSQDRGLAGSGANVLTF.

The chain carries TRBV5-1 and TRBJ2-7, with 9 bases fitting TRBD1. Per germline, CDR1 SGHRS and CDR2 YFSETQ. The CDR3 spans 13 residues. V dropped 4 bases and J dropped 7; count of bases not matched to a gene: 6. The CDR3 nucleotides are TGCGCCAGCAGCGGGGACAGGGTGAGGGAGCAGTACTTC. Amino acids: CASSGDRVREQYF.

The chain joins TRBV5-1 to TRBJ2-3; 9 bases fit TRBD2. This CDR3 is built from 18 residues. Looked up from germline, CDR1 is SGHRS and CDR2 is YFSETQ. The J segment lost 1 base and the V segment lost 3 bases, leaving 12 bases of the junction unmatched. The CDR3 bases are TGCGCCAGCAGCTCCGGGGCTAGCGGGGCCAGGGGCACAGATACGCAGTATTTT. As protein: CASSSGASGARGTDTQYF.

This clone was seen a single time. The V and J genes are TRBV6-5 and TRBJ1-2; D is ambiguous. The germline V gene encodes CDR1 MNHEY and CDR2 SVGAGI. The CDR3 is 13 residues long. Deletions cut 2 bases from V and 8 bases from J, with 12 bases between. CDR3 protein: CASSYAFGEGYTF. CDR3 DNA: TGTGCCAGCAGTTACGCTTTCGGGGAAGGCTACACCTTC.

V usage is TRBV25-1 and J usage is TRBJ1-3, with 7 bases fitting TRBD1. The junction had 8 bases not matched to a gene; V was cut back by 6 bases and J by 0 bases. In germline, CDR1 is MGHDK, CDR2 SYGVNS. The CDR3 totals 16 residues. The CDR3 region has the DNA TGTGCCAGCAGGGCTGAGACAGGGAGCTCTGGAAACACCATATATTTT. This sequence encodes CASRAETGSSGNTIYF. The variable domain in full, completed from reference TRBV25-1 and TRBJ1-3, reads EADIYQTPRYLVIGTGKKITLECSQTMGHDKMYWYQQDPGMELHLIHYSYGVNSTEKGDLSSESTVSRIRTEHFPLTLESARPSHTSQYLCASRAETGSSGNTIYFGEGSWLTVV.

The chain couples TRBV5-1 to TRBJ2-3; TRBD2 agrees at 16 bases. The CDR3 is 18 residues long. Germline lookup yields CDR1 SGHRS and CDR2 YFSETQ. Unmatched junction bases numbered 7, after V lost 4 bases and J lost 2 bases. CDR3 loop: CASSDPGLAGGVTDTQYF. CDR3 sequence (DNA): TGCGCCAGCAGCGATCCGGGACTAGCGGGGGGGGTCACAGATACGCAGTATTTT.

The V and J genes are TRBV2 and TRBJ2-7; 9 nucleotides align to TRBD1. Germline trimming cut 3 bases from V and 4 bases from J; bases unmatched to any gene: 4. The CDR3 sequence is 14 residues long. Germline V gene data show CDR1 as SNHLY and CDR2 as FYNNEI. This chain's CDR3 is CASSDPGQGYEQYF. CDR3 DNA: TGTGCCAGCAGTGACCCGGGACAGGGTTACGAGCAGTACTTC.

This clone was seen more than once but under ten times. The rearrangement links TRBV7-2 to TRBJ2-2; 7 nucleotides align to TRBD1. CDR3 length equals 15 residues. V dropped 5 bases and J dropped 4; count of bases not matched to a gene: 7. The germline CDR1 and CDR2 sequences are SGHTA and FQGNSA. CDR3 sequence (DNA): TGTGCCAGCAGCACGCGACAGGGTGGCACCGGGGAGCTGTTTTTT. This sequence encodes CASSTRQGGTGELFF.

The V gene is TRBV3-1 (or the pseudogene TRBV3-2), the J gene TRBJ2-7; 9 bases fit TRBD1. The CDR3 has 15 amino acids. V shed 4 bases and J 3 bases; nucleotides not matched to a gene: 7. Germline loops: CDR1 LGHDT, CDR2 YNNKEL (reference sequence). CDR3 sequence reads: CASSRRQGGGYEQYF. The CDR3 nucleotides are TGTGCCAGCAGCCGAAGACAGGGGGGGGGCTACGAGCAGTACTTC.

The gene calls are TRBV5-4 and TRBJ1-6; D is perhaps TRBD1 (6 bases). V dropped 0 bases and J dropped 2 bases, with 18 bases sitting between them. Germline assignment: CDR1 SGHNT and CDR2 YYREEE (reference sequence). The length of the CDR3 is 19 residues. CDR3 protein: CASSLGMGGEGAYNSPLHF. The CDR3 nucleotides are TGTGCCAGCAGCTTGGGTATGGGAGGGGAGGGGGCCTATAATTCACCCCTCCACTTT.

This clone showed up just a few times. The rearrangement joins TRBV18 to TRBJ1-1, with D hard to call. Germline loops: CDR1 KGHSH, CDR2 LQKENI. CDR3 length: 14 residues. Trimming removed 3 bases from V and 0 bases from J, with 8 bases in between. The CDR3 here is CASSPTPLNTEAFF. For the CDR3, the DNA is TGTGCCAGCTCACCTACACCCTTGAACACTGAAGCTTTCTTT.